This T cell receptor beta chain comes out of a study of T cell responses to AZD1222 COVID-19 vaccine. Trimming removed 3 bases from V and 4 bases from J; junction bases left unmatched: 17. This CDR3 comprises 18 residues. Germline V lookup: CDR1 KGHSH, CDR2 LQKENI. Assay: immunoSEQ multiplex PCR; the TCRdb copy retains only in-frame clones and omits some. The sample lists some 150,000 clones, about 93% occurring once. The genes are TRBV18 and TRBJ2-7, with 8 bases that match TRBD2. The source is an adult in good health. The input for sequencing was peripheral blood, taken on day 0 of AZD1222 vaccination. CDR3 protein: CASSPRQSRSSGFYEQYF. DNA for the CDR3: TGTGCCAGCTCACCTCGACAATCCCGGTCTAGCGGGTTTTACGAGCAGTACTTC. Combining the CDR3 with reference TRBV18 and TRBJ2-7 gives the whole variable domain NAGVMQNPRHLVRRRGQEARLRCSPMKGHSHVYWYRQLPEEGLKFMVYLQKENIIDESGMPKERFSAEFPKEGPSILRIQQVVRGDSAAYFCASSPRQSRSSGFYEQYFGPGTRLTVT.